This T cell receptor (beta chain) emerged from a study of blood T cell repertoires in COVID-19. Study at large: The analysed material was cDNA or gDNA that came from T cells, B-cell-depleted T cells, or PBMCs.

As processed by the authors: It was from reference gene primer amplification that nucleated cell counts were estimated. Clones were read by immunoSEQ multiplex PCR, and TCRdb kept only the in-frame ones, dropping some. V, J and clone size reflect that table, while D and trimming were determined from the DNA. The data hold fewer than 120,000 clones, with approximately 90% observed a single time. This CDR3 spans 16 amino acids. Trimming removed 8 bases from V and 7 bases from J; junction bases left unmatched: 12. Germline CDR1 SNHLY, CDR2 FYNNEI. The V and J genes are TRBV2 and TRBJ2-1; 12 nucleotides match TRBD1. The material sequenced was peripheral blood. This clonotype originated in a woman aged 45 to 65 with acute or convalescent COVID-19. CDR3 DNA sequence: TGTGCCAGCTCCGAACCCCGGGGACAGGGGGCGAATGAGCAGTTCTTC. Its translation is CASSEPRGQGANEQFF.